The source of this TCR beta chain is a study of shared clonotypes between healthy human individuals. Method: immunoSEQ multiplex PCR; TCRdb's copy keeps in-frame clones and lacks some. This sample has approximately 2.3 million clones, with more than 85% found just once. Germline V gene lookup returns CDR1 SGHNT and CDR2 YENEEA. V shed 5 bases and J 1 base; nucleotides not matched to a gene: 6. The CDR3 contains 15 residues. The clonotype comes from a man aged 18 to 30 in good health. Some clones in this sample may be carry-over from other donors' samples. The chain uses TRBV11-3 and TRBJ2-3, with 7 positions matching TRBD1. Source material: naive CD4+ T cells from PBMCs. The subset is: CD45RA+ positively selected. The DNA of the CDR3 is TGTGCCAGCAGCCCGACAGGGTTGGGCACAGATACGCAGTATTTT. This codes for CASSPTGLGTDTQYF.